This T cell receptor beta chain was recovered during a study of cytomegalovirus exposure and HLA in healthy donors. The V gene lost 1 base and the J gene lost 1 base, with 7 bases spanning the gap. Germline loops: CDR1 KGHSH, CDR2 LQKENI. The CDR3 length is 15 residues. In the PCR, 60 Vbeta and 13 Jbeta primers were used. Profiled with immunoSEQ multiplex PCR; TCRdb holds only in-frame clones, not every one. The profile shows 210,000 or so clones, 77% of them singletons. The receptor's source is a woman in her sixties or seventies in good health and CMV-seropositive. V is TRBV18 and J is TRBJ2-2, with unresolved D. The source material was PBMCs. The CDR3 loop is CASSPRQENTGELFF. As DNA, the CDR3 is TGTGCCAGCTCACCACGGCAGGAGAACACCGGGGAGCTGTTTTTT.